These 3 T cell receptor beta chains share one sample of origin, sequenced in a study of T cells in Graves' hyperthyroidism and ophthalmopathy. The investigators amplified TCR beta CDR3 regions from RNA transcripts. The primer set for the first-round RT-PCR of the TCR CDR3 was HTBI. One entry per CDR3 protein results from TCRdb running MiXCR on the multiplex PCR reads. The data hold hundreds of thousands of distinct CDR3 sequences, with roughly 20% observed a single time. The material sequenced was blood. These receptors were collected from a man under 40 with Graves' ophthalmopathy.

This clonotype has a handful of counts. This sequence joins TRBV14 and TRBJ1-4; the D gene is possibly TRBD1 (6 bases). Trimming cost V 2 bases and J 11 bases, with 9 bases left between them. CDR3 length: 12 residues. The germline CDR1 and CDR2 sequences are SGHDN and FVKESK. For the CDR3, the DNA is TGTGCCAGCAGCCAATACCAGGGGAAACTGTTTTTT. This gives the protein CASSQYQGKLFF.

This clonotype was recorded many times. The rearrangement uses TRBV3-1 and TRBJ1-1, with D possibly TRBD1 on 5 matching bases. The CDR3 contains 15 residues. V was trimmed by 0 bases and J by 4 bases, leaving 12 bases between them. From germline, CDR1 is LGHDT and CDR2 YNNKEL (reference sequence). For the CDR3, the DNA is TGTGCCAGCAGCCAAGATACTGGGGGTGGCACTGAAGCTTTCTTT. This translates into CASSQDTGGGTEAFF.

This clonotype was seen more than once but under ten times. The genes are TRBV6-1 and TRBJ2-7; D is perhaps TRBD2 (6 bases). The germline V gene has CDR1 MNHNS and CDR2 SASEGT. The CDR3 is 15 amino acids. Trimming removed 5 bases from V and 0 bases from J, with 14 bases in between. CDR3: CASSYKAGNSYEQYF. DNA for the CDR3: TGTGCCAGCAGTTATAAGGCGGGGAACTCCTACGAGCAGTACTTC.